Below, 7 T cell receptor beta chains from the same sample are listed, as sequenced in a study of cytomegalovirus exposure and HLA in healthy donors. Only in-frame clones appear in the TCRdb table, and some are missing; sequencing was by immunoSEQ multiplex PCR. The sample contains 250,000 to 300,000 clones, approximately 86% of which appear only once. What was sequenced was PBMCs. These receptor sequences come from a woman aged 18 to 35 in good health and CMV-seronegative.

The CDR3 loop reads CASSPLNPGQIYEQYF. The CDR3 DNA reads as TGTGCCAGCAGCCCCTTAAACCCGGGACAGATCTACGAGCAGTACTTC. This chain uses TRBV13 with TRBJ2-7; 7 nucleotides line up with TRBD1. The trim removed 5 bases at V and 3 bases at J, leaving 13 bases unmatched. The CDR3 runs to 16 residues. Germline assignment: CDR1 PRHDT and CDR2 FYEKMQ (reference sequence). Based on the CDR3 plus reference TRBV13 and TRBJ2-7, the full variable domain is AAGVIQSPRHLIKEKRETATLKCYPIPRHDTVYWYQQGPGQDPQFLISFYEKMQSDKGSIPDRFSAQQFSDYHSELNMSSLELGDSALYFCASSPLNPGQIYEQYFGPGTRLTVT.

This clone was recorded a few times. This chain connects TRBV6-6 to TRBJ1-1; D unresolved. Trimming stripped 5 bases from V and 1 base from J, with 8 bases between. Germline loops: CDR1 MNHNY, CDR2 SVGAGI (reference sequence). The CDR3 totals 13 residues. CDR3 protein: CASSQVSNTEAFF. CDR3 nucleotides: TGTGCCAGCAGTCAGGTCTCGAACACTGAAGCTTTCTTT.

The chain is built from TRBV4-3 and TRBJ2-2, with unresolved D. V shed 0 bases and J shed 7 bases, with 6 bases lying between them. Germline lookup yields CDR1 LGHNA and CDR2 YSLEER. This CDR3 has 13 residues. The DNA for the CDR3 is TGCGCCAGCAGCCAAGAGAGGAGCGGGGAGCTGTTTTTT. Translation: CASSQERSGELFF.

This CDR3 is CASSDGTANTDTQYF. As DNA, the CDR3 is TGTGCCAGCTCAGACGGGACAGCAAACACAGATACGCAGTATTTT. The rearrangement links TRBV27 to TRBJ2-3; TRBD1 agrees at 7 bases. V shed 8 bases and J 2 bases; nucleotides not matched to a gene: 10. The CDR3 is made up of 15 amino acids. CDR1 and CDR2 (germline): MNHEY, SMNVEV (reference sequence).

The chain has TRBV30 and TRBJ2-7; possible D gene TRBD1, 5 bases. The ends were cut back, 3 bases at V and 2 bases at J, with 11 bases in the middle. The CDR3 has 13 residues. Per germline, CDR1 GTSNPN and CDR2 SVGIG (reference sequence). CDR3 nucleotide sequence: TGTGCCTGGAGAAGGGGTCGGGCCTACGAGCAGTACTTC. This gives the protein CAWRRGRAYEQYF.

The V call is TRBV5-1, the J call TRBJ2-2; D not resolved. Trimming cost V 0 bases and J 2 bases, with 11 bases left between them. Germline CDR1 reads SGHRS; CDR2 reads YFSETQ. This CDR3 comprises 16 residues. CDR3 protein: CASSLGLRKNTGELFF. As DNA, the CDR3 is TGCGCCAGCAGCTTGGGCTTGCGGAAAAACACCGGGGAGCTGTTTTTT.

The rearrangement uses TRBV6-1 and TRBJ1-3; D is undetermined. The CDR3 runs 15 residues. V was pared by 1 base and J by 0 bases, with 7 bases between. CDR1 and CDR2 (germline): MNHNS, SASEGT. The CDR3 region is CASSEGLNSGNTIYF. For the CDR3, the DNA is TGTGCCAGCAGTGAAGGACTAAACTCTGGAAACACCATATATTTT.